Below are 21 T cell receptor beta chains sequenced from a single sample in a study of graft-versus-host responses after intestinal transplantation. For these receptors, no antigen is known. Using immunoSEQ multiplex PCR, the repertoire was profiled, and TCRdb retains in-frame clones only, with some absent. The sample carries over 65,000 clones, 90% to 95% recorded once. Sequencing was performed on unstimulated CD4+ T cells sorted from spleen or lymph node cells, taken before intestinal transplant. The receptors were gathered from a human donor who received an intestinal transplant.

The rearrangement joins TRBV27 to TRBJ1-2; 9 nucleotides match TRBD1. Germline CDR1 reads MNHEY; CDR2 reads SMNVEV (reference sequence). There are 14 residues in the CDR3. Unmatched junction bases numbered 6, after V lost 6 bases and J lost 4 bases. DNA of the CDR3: TGTGCCAGCAGGGGGACAGGGAAATCCTATGGCTACACCTTC. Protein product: CASRGTGKSYGYTF.

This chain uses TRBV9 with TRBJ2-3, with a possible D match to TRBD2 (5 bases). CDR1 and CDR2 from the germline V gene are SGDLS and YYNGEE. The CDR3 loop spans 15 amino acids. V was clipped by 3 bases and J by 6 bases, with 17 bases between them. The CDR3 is CASSGRITRSDTQYF. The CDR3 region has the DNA TGTGCCAGCAGCGGCCGGATAACTAGATCGGATACGCAGTATTTT.

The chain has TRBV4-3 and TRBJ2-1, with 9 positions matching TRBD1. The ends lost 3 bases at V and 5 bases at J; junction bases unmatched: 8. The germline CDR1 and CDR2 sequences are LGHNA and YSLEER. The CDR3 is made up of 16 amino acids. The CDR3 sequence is CASSHETGGLNNEQFF. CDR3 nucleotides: TGCGCCAGCAGCCACGAAACAGGGGGCCTGAACAATGAGCAGTTCTTC.

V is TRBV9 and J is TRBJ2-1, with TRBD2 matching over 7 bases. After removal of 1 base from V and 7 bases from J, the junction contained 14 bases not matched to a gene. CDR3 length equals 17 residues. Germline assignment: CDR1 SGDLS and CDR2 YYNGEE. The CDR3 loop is CASSVYPSGAIGNEQFF. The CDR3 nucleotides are TGTGCCAGCAGCGTATATCCCAGCGGGGCCATCGGGAATGAGCAGTTCTTC.

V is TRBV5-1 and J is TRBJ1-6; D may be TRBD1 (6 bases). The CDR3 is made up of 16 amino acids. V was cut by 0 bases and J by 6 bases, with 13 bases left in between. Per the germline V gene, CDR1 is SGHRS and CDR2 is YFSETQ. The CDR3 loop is CASSLGGGQVNSPLHF. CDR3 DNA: TGCGCCAGCAGCTTGGGCGGGGGGCAGGTTAATTCACCCCTCCACTTT.

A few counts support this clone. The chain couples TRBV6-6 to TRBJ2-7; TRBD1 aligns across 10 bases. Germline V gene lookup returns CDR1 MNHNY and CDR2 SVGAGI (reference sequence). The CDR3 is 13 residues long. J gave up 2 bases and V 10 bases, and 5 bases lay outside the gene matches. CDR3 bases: TGTGCCACCGACAGGGGGCCCCCCTACGAGCAGTACTTC. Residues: CATDRGPPYEQYF.

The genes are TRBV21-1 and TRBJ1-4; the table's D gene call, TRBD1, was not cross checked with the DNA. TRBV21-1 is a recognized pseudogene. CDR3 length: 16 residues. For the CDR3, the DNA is TGTGCCAGCAGCAAACGCCTAGACAGGCGTAATGAAAAACTGTTTTTT. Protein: CASSKRLDRRNEKLFF.

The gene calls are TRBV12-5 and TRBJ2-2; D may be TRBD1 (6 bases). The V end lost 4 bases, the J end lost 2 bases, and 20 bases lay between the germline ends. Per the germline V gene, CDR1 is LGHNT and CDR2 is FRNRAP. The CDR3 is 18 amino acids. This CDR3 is CASGSVPDGQPNTGELFF. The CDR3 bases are TGTGCTAGTGGTTCAGTCCCTGACGGACAGCCCAACACCGGGGAGCTGTTTTTT.

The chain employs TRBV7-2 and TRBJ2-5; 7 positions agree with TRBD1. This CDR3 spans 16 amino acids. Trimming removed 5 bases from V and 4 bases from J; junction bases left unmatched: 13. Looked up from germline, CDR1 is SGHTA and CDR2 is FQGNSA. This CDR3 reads CASSRRQGSSPETQYF. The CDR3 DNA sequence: TGTGCCAGCAGCCGAAGACAGGGATCCAGCCCAGAGACCCAGTACTTC.

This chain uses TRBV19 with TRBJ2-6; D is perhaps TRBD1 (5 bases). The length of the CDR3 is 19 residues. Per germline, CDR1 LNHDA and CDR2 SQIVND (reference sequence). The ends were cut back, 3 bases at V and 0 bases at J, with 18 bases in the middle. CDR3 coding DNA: TGTGCCAGTAGTATTACGACAGCCACCCCCCTCTCTGGGGCCAACGTCCTGACTTTC. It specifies CASSITTATPLSGANVLTF.

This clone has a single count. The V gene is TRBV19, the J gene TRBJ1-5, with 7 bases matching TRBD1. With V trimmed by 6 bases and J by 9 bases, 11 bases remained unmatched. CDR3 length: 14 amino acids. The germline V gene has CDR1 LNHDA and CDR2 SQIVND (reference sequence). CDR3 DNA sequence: TGTGCCAGTAGGCCCCAACAGGGGACGGGGCCCCAGCATTTT. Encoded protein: CASRPQQGTGPQHF.

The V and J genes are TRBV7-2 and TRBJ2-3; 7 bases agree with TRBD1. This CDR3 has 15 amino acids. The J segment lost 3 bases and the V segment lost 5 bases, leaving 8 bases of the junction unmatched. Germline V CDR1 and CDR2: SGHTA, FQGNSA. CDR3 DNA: TGTGCCAGCAGCATAAGGACAGGTGGGACAGATACGCAGTATTTT. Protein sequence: CASSIRTGGTDTQYF.

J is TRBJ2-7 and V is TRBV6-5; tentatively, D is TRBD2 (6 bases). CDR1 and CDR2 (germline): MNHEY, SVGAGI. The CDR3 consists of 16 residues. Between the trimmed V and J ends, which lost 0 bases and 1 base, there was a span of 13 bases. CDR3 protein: CASSYSWGAGSYEQYF. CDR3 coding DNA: TGTGCCAGCAGTTACTCGTGGGGCGCGGGGTCCTACGAGCAGTACTTC.

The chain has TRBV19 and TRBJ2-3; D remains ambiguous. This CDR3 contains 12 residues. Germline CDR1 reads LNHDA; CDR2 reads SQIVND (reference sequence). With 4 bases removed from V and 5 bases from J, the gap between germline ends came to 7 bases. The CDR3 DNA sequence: TGTGCCAGTAGTAGACTGCAAGATACGCAGTATTTT. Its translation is CASSRLQDTQYF.

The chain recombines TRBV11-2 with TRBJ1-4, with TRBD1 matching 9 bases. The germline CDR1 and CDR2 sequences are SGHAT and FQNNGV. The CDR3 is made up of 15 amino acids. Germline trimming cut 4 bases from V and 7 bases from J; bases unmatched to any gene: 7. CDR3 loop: CASSSNRGRVEKLFF. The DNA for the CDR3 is TGTGCCAGCAGCTCGAACAGGGGGCGTGTTGAAAAACTGTTTTTT.

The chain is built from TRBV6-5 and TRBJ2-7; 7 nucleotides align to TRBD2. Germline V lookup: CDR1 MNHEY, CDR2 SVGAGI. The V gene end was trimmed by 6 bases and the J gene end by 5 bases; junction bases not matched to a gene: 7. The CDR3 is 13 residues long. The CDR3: CASSWGGWDEQYF. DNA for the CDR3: TGTGCCAGCAGCTGGGGGGGGTGGGACGAGCAGTACTTC.

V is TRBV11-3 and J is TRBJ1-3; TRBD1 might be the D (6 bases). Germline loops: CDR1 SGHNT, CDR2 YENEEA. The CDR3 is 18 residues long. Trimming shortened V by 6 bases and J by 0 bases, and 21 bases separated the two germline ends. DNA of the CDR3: TGTGCCAGCAGTCATCAAGGGGACACTCTCTACTCTGGAAACACCATATATTTT. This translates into CASSHQGDTLYSGNTIYF.

This chain's CDR3 is CASSVGGRYNEQFF. The CDR3 nucleotides are TGTGCCAGCAGCGTAGGCGGGAGATACAATGAGCAGTTCTTC. The J gene is TRBJ2-1, the V gene TRBV9; 7 bases are a match to TRBD2. The CDR3 has 14 amino acids. Germline V gives CDR1 SGDLS, CDR2 YYNGEE. Trimming removed 0 bases from V and 4 bases from J; junction bases left unmatched: 1. Based on the CDR3 plus reference TRBV9 and TRBJ2-1, the full variable domain is DSGVTQTPKHLITATGQRVTLRCSPRSGDLSVYWYQQSLDQGLQFLIQYYNGEERAKGNILERFSAQQFPDLHSELNLSSLELGDSALYFCASSVGGRYNEQFFGPGTRLTVL.

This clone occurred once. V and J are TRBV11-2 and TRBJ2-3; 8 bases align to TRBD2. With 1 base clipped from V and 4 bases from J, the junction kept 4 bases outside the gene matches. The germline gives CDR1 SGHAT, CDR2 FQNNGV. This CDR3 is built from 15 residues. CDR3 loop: CASSLGTSLADTQYF. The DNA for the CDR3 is TGTGCCAGCAGCTTAGGGACTAGCCTGGCAGATACGCAGTATTTT.

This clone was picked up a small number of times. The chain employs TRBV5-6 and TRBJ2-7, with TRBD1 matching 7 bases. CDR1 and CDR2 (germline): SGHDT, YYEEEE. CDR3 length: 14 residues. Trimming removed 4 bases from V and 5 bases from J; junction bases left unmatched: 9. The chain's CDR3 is CASSLDRLTDEQYF. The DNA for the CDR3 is TGTGCCAGCAGCCTGGACAGGTTGACCGACGAGCAGTACTTC.

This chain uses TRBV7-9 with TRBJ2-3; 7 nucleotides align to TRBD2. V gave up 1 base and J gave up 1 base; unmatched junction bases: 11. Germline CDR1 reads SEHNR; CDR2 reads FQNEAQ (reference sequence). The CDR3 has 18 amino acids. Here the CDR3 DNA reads TGTGCCAGCAGCTTAGGGAGCGGGGTGGGGAGACGCACAGATACGCAGTATTTT. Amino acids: CASSLGSGVGRRTDTQYF.